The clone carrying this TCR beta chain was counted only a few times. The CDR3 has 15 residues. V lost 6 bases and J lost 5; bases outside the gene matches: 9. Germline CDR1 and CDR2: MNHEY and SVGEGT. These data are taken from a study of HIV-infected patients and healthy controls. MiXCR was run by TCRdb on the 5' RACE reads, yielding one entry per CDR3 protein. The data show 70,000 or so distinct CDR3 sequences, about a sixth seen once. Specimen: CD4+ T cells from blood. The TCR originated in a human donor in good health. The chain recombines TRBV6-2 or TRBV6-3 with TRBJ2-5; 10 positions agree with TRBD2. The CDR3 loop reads CASRTSGLARETQYF. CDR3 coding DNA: TGTGCCAGCAGAACTTCGGGACTAGCGAGGGAGACCCAGTACTTC.